Below, 18 T cell receptor beta chains from the same sample are listed, as sequenced in a study of control samples from healthy donors and cancer patients. Method: immunoSEQ multiplex PCR; TCRdb's copy keeps in-frame clones and lacks some. The data show tens of thousands of clones, about 90% seen once. The sample was PBMCs. These receptors all come from a woman aged 55-75 years with lung cancer.

This clone was detected a few times. The chain employs TRBV14 and TRBJ2-1; D assignment may be TRBD1 or TRBD2 (5 bases each). There are 14 residues in the CDR3. The germline gives CDR1 SGHDN, CDR2 FVKESK. Deletions cut 7 bases from V and 6 bases from J, with 16 bases between. The CDR3 nucleotides read TGTGCCAGCACTCCGAGGGACCGACCCAATGAGCAGTTCTTC. It codes for CASTPRDRPNEQFF. Full variable domain (rest looked up from reference TRBV14 and TRBJ2-1): EAGVTQFPSHSVIEKGQTVTLRCDPISGHDNLYWYRRVMGKEIKFLLHFVKESKQDESGMPNNRFLAERTGGTYSTLKVQPAELEDSGVYFCASTPRDRPNEQFFGPGTRLTVL.

The chain recombines TRBV6-5 with TRBJ2-6; TRBD1 is a possible D gene (6 bases). V lost 2 bases and J lost 4, with 12 bases in between. CDR1 is MNHEY, CDR2 SVGAGI, per germline. The CDR3 sequence is 16 residues long. The CDR3 loop reads CASSYAQGPGANVLTF. The CDR3 DNA follows: TGTGCCAGCAGTTACGCCCAGGGGCCCGGGGCCAACGTCCTGACTTTC.

The chain is built from TRBV28 and TRBJ2-3; 7 positions agree with TRBD1. The length of the CDR3 is 13 residues. Germline CDR1 reads MDHEN; CDR2 reads SYDVKM. Trimming removed 5 bases from V and 5 bases from J; junction bases left unmatched: 4. CDR3 amino acids: CASSLQGRDTQYF. DNA for the CDR3: TGTGCCAGCAGTCTACAGGGGAGAGATACGCAGTATTTT. The complete variable domain, with remaining parts taken from reference TRBV28 and TRBJ2-3, reads DVKVTQSSRYLVKRTGEKVFLECVQDMDHENMFWYRQDPGLGLRLIYFSYDVKMKEKGDIPEGYSVSREKKERFSLILESASTNQTSMYLCASSLQGRDTQYFGPGTRLTVL.

The chain uses TRBV6-1 and TRBJ1-2; D not resolved. CDR3 length: 14 residues. Trimming shortened V by 3 bases and J by 5 bases, and 13 bases separated the two germline ends. CDR1 is MNHNS and CDR2 is SASEGT in the germline V gene. The CDR3 DNA reads TGTGCCAGCAGTGACAGCAAATCTTGGTATGGCTACACCTTC. Its translation is CASSDSKSWYGYTF.

The V and J genes are TRBV4-2 and TRBJ1-2, with 8 bases fitting TRBD1. Trimming took 1 base from V and 4 from J; bases not matched to a gene: 5. There are 15 residues in the CDR3. The germline gives CDR1 LGHNA, CDR2 YNFKEQ. CDR3 region: CASSQGTGQGYGYTF. In DNA, the CDR3 is TGTGCCAGCAGCCAAGGGACCGGACAGGGCTATGGCTACACCTTC.

This sequence joins TRBV24-1 and TRBJ1-5, with D uncertain. Germline lookup yields CDR1 KGHDR and CDR2 SFDVKD. V lost 9 bases and J lost 4, with 12 bases in between. CDR3 length: 13 residues. The CDR3: CATRQPRNQPQHF. CDR3 coding DNA: TGTGCCACCCGCCAACCCCGGAATCAGCCCCAGCATTTT.

The chain employs TRBV25-1 and TRBJ2-3; the match to TRBD1 covers 8 bases. Germline CDR1 reads MGHDK; CDR2 reads SYGVNS. V gave up 10 bases and J gave up 10 bases; unmatched junction bases: 10. The CDR3 covers 12 residues. The CDR3 sequence is CATGQGSGPQYF. The CDR3 coding sequence is TGTGCCACCGGACAGGGCTCTGGGCCGCAGTATTTT.

The chain is built from TRBV21-1 and TRBJ2-1. TRBV21-1 is classified as a pseudogene. The CDR3 runs 10 residues. In DNA, the CDR3 is TGTGCCAGCAGCCCTCGGCAGCAGTTCTTC. Protein: CASSPRQQFF.

This clone was seen just once. The genes are TRBV3-1 (or the pseudogene TRBV3-2) and TRBJ1-2; 10 bases are a match to TRBD1. Trimming cost V 5 bases and J 6 bases; bases outside gene matches: 6. The germline V gene has CDR1 LGHDT and CDR2 YNNKEL (reference sequence). The CDR3 sequence is 14 residues long. The CDR3 coding sequence is TGTGCCAGCAGCGGCCGGGACAGGGGTCATGGCTACACCTTC. As protein: CASSGRDRGHGYTF.

The chain carries TRBV27 and TRBJ1-2, with 7 bases lining up with TRBD1. CDR1 and CDR2 from the germline V gene are MNHEY and SMNVEV (reference sequence). This CDR3 contains 14 residues. The V and J ends lost 3 bases and 3 bases, in that order; junction bases with no gene match: 4. The CDR3 loop is CASSFSGQYYGYTF. The DNA of the CDR3 is TGTGCCAGCAGTTTTTCGGGACAGTACTATGGCTACACCTTC.

The chain links TRBV12-3 or TRBV12-4 to TRBJ1-5, with unresolved D. The V and J ends lost 7 bases and 4 bases respectively, with 8 bases between them. The CDR3 extends over 12 amino acids. CDR3 loop: CASTSLNQPQHF. CDR3 bases: TGTGCCAGCACTTCCCTAAATCAGCCCCAGCATTTT.

The chain links TRBV3-1 (or the pseudogene TRBV3-2) to TRBJ2-7; unclear D gene. CDR1 is LGHDT, CDR2 YNNKEL, per germline (reference sequence). V was trimmed by 5 bases and J by 7 bases, leaving 18 bases between them. CDR3 size: 14 residues. The CDR3 loop reads CASSYQTTLLEQYF. CDR3 bases: TGTGCCAGCAGCTATCAAACGACCCTTCTAGAGCAGTACTTC.

V gene TRBV13 combines with J gene TRBJ2-4; D ambiguous. Germline CDR1 PRHDT, CDR2 FYEKMQ (reference sequence). V was pared by 2 bases and J by 2 bases, with 10 bases between. This CDR3 is 15 amino acids long. CDR3 sequence reads: CASSLRAETKNIQYF. CDR3 in DNA: TGTGCCAGCAGCTTACGGGCAGAAACCAAAAACATTCAGTACTTC.

J is TRBJ2-1 and V is TRBV5-1; 13 bases match TRBD2. The length of the CDR3 is 15 residues. Germline lookup yields CDR1 SGHRS and CDR2 YFSETQ. V lost 4 bases to trimming and J lost 6 bases; unmatched junction nucleotides: 4. The CDR3 region is CASSTTSGGGNEQFF. Here the CDR3 DNA reads TGCGCCAGCAGCACTACTAGCGGGGGGGGCAATGAGCAGTTCTTC.

This chain connects TRBV7-8 to TRBJ1-5; D ambiguous. V shed 1 base and J shed 5 bases, with 12 bases lying between them. The CDR3 is made up of 15 amino acids. The germline V gene encodes CDR1 SGHVS and CDR2 FQNEAQ. In DNA form, the CDR3 reads TGTGCCAGCAGCTTAGGAGGGCAGGACCATCAGCCCCAGCATTTT. This encodes CASSLGGQDHQPQHF.

This chain uses TRBV9 with TRBJ2-7, with D possibly being TRBD2 (5 bases). This CDR3 comprises 13 residues. Trimming took off 3 bases at V and 2 bases at J, with 9 bases between the two ends. Germline V lookup: CDR1 SGDLS, CDR2 YYNGEE. CDR3 coding DNA: TGTGCCAGCAGCGGAAACGGGGCCTACGAGCAGTACTTC. It yields the protein CASSGNGAYEQYF. The variable domain in full, with the rest retrieved from reference TRBV9 and TRBJ2-7, is DSGVTQTPKHLITATGQRVTLRCSPRSGDLSVYWYQQSLDQGLQFLIQYYNGEERAKGNILERFSAQQFPDLHSELNLSSLELGDSALYFCASSGNGAYEQYFGPGTRLTVT.

This clone showed up just a few times. The CDR3 loop is CASSLVAATYEQYF. The CDR3 nucleotides are TGCGCCAGCAGCTTGGTCGCGGCAACCTACGAGCAGTACTTC. V gene TRBV5-1 combines with J gene TRBJ2-7; D call uncertain. From germline, CDR1 is SGHRS and CDR2 YFSETQ. V was pared by 0 bases and J by 2 bases, with 9 bases between. CDR3 length: 14 amino acids.

This chain connects TRBV4-1 to TRBJ2-7, with 7 bases fitting TRBD1. Germline V gene lookup returns CDR1 MGHRA and CDR2 YSYEKL. Losses at the gene ends were 4 bases for V and 5 bases for J; bases not matched to a gene: 8. The CDR3 contains 14 residues. In nucleotides, the CDR3 is TGCGCCAGCAGCCCTCGACAGGGTCCCAACGAGCAGTACTTC. This encodes CASSPRQGPNEQYF.